This T cell receptor beta chain emerged from a study of T cells after yellow fever vaccination. TCR cDNA, made by 5'RACE template switching, carried an added universal primer site and UMIs. TCRdb reanalysed the 5' RACE reads using MiXCR and keeps one entry per CDR3 protein. Of about 68,000 distinct CDR3 sequences in the sample, approximately 7% were seen once. This clonotype was observed at least ten times. Its target is not known. This CDR3 is built from 11 residues. Germline CDR1 reads MNHEY; CDR2 reads SVGAGI. The V and J ends lost 8 bases and 4 bases respectively, with 8 bases between them. General study findings and limits: Repertoires sorted by FACS could include abundant clonotypes that are contaminants from the bulk population. On re-exposure, the response was weaker but peaked faster, at day 5 versus 15. A minor fraction of clonotypes spanned both CD4 and CD8 compartments.

This receptor was identified in a man between 18 and 35 years old who received the YFV17D yellow fever vaccine. V usage is TRBV6-5 and J usage is TRBJ1-1, with TRBD1 as a possible D gene (5 bases). Sample: CD8+ T cells sorted from PBMCs, taken 45 days after the first yellow fever vaccination. The CDR3 sequence: CASRGGTEAFF. The CDR3 DNA sequence: TGTGCCAGCCGCGGGGGCACTGAAGCTTTCTTT.